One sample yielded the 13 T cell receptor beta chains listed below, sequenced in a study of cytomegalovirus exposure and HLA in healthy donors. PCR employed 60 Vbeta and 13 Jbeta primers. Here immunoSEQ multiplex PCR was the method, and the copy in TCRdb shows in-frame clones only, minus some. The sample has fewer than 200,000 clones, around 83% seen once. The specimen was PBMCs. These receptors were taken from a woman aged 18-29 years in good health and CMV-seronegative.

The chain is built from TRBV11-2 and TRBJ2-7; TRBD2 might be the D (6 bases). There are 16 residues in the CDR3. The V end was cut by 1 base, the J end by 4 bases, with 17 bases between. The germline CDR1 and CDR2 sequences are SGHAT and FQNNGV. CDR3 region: CASSLGQSGPLYEQYF. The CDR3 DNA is TGTGCCAGCAGCTTAGGTCAAAGCGGGCCATTGTACGAGCAGTACTTC.

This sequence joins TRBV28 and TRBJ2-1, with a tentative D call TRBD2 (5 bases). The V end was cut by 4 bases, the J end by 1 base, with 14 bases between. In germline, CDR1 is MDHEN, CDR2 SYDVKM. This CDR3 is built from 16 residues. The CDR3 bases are TGTGCCAGCAGTTCCCGTCTCGGACTTTCCTACAATGAGCAGTTCTTC. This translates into CASSSRLGLSYNEQFF.

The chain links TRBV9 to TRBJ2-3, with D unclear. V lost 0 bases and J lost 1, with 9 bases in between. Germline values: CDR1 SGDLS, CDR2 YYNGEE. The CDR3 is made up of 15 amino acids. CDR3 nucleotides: TGTGCCAGCAGCGTAGTAGTGGGCGGCACAGATACGCAGTATTTT. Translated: CASSVVVGGTDTQYF.

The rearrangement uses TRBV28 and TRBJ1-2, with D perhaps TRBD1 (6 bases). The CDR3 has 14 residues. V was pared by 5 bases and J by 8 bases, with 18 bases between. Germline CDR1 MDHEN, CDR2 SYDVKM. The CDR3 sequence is CASSPPVWQGGYTF. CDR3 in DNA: TGTGCCAGCAGTCCCCCTGTCTGGCAGGGGGGCTACACCTTC.

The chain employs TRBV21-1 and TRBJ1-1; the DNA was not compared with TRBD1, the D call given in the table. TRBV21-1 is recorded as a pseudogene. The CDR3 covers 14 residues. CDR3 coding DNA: TGTGCCAGCAGGGGGACAGACATGAACACTGAAGCTTTCTTT. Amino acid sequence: CASRGTDMNTEAFF.

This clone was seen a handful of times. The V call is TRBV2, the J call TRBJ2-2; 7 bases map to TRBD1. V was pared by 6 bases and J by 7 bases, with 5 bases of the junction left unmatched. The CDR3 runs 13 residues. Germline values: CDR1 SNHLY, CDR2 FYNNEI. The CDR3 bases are TGTGCCAGCAGGCGACAGGGTGACGGGGAGCTGTTTTTT. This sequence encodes CASRRQGDGELFF.

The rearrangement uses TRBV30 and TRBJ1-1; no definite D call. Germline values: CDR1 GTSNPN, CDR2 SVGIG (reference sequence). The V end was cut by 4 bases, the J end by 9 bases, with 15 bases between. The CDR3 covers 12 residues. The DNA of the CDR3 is TGTGCCTGGACCCGTGGGCATGTCAAAGCTTTCTTT. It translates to CAWTRGHVKAFF. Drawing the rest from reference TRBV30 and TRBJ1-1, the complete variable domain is SQTIHQWPATLVQPVGSPLSLECTVEGTSNPNLYWYRQAAGRGLQLLFYSVGIGQISSEVPQNLSASRPQDRQFILSSKKLLLSDSGFYLCAWTRGHVKAFFGQGTRLTVV.

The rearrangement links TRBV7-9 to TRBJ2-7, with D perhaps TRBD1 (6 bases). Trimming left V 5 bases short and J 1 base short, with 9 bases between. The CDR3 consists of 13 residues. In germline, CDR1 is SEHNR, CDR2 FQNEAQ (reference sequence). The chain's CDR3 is CASSHRASYEQYF. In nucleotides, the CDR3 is TGTGCCAGCAGCCACAGGGCTTCCTACGAGCAGTACTTC.

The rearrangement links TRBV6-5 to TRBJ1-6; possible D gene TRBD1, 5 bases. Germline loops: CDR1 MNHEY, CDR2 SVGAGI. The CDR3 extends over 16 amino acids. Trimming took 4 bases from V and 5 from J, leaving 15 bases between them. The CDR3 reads CASSSLGGWNNSPLHF. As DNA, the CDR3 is TGTGCCAGCAGTTCCCTCGGGGGTTGGAATAATTCACCCCTCCACTTT.

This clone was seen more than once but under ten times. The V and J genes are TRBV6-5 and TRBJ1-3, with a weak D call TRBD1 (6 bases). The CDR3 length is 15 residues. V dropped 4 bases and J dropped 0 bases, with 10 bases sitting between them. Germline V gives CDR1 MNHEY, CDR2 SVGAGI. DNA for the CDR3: TGTGCCAGCAGTTTATCAGGGGACTCTGGAAACACCATATATTTT. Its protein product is CASSLSGDSGNTIYF.

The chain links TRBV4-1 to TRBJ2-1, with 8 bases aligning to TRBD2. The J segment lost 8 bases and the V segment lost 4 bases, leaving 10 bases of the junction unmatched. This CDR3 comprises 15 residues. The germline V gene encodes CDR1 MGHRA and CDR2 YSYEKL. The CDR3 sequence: CASSRLPGLAYEQFF. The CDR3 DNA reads TGCGCCAGCAGCCGACTCCCCGGACTAGCCTATGAGCAGTTCTTC.

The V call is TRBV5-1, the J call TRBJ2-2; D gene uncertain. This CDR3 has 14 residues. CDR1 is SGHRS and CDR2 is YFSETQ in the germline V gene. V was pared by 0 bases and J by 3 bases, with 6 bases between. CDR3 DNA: TGCGCCAGCAGCTTGGCCACGGACACCGGGGAGCTGTTTTTT. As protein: CASSLATDTGELFF.

CDR3 nucleotide sequence: TGCGCCAGCAGCCAAGTACCCCTGGGCGAGGGACTGTTCAGGGAGCTGTTTTTT. The encoded protein is CASSQVPLGEGLFRELFF. The chain employs TRBV4-1 and TRBJ2-2; D perhaps matches TRBD2 (6 bases). The CDR3 sequence is 18 residues long. Trimming shortened V by 1 base and J by 9 bases, and 24 bases separated the two germline ends. CDR1 and CDR2 (germline): MGHRA, YSYEKL.